Included here is one T cell receptor (beta chain) sequence, with context. The antigen is not known. This specimen belongs to a study of CD8 T cells in ankylosing spondylitis. Points from the study as a whole: There was reportedly significant enrichment of clones that were disease-linked in matched ankylosing spondylitis synovial fluid. Eight highly homologous variants made up a TCR beta motif, and this motif appeared characteristic of ankylosing spondylitis blood. Past studies reported some motif variants in reactive arthritis synovial fluid and blood. Clones linked to disease, bearing a CD8+ phenotype, were relatively rare in peripheral blood.

V lost 6 bases, J lost 4 bases, and 12 bases lay in between. Germline lookup yields CDR1 MNHNS and CDR2 SASEGT. The CDR3 extends over 13 amino acids. TCRdb used MiXCR to reprocess the 5' RACE reads, holding one entry per CDR3 protein. This sample has about 840,000 distinct CDR3 sequences, with approximately 10% found just once. J is TRBJ1-1 and V is TRBV6-1, with D perhaps TRBD1 (5 bases). Source material: blood, either unsorted or a sorted T cell fraction (not recorded which). The clonotype was recovered from a male donor with ankylosing spondylitis. The CDR3 here is CASRQGRFTEAFF. As DNA, the CDR3 is TGTGCCAGCAGGCAGGGACGTTTCACTGAAGCTTTCTTT.